This T cell receptor (beta chain) emerged from a study of CD8 T cells in Susac syndrome. Study summary: Within the group of sequenced Susac syndrome patients, roughly six had active disease and roughly eight were in remission. Susac syndrome patients were untreated, on corticosteroids with some adding intravenous immunoglobulin, or on intravenous immunoglobulin only.

This CDR3 is 15 amino acids long. In germline, CDR1 is LNHNV, CDR2 YYDKDF (reference sequence). Trimming removed 0 bases from V and 2 bases from J, with 10 bases in between. CD8+ and CD4+ T cells from blood underwent TCR beta sequencing. Fulfillment of recently defined diagnostic criteria for definite or probable disease was shown by the patients with Susac syndrome. The RNA input was roughly 0.45 to 1 ug, and it was reverse transcribed with random hexamers. MiXCR was run by TCRdb on the immunoSEQ multiplex PCR reads, yielding one entry per CDR3 protein. The data contain approximately 190,000 distinct CDR3 sequences, approximately 95% of them singletons.

Sequencing input: CD8+ T cells from PBMCs. The chain uses TRBV15 and TRBJ1-2; possibly TRBD1 for D (5 bases). The receptor comes from a human donor with Susac syndrome. CDR3 nucleotide sequence: TGTGCCACCAGCAGAGATCGGAAGGGGAACTATGGCTACACCTTC. Translated: CATSRDRKGNYGYTF.